This paragraph covers one T cell receptor (beta chain) sequence. The antigen is undetermined. CDR1 and CDR2 (germline): SQVTM, ANQGSEA. The CDR3 extends over 12 amino acids. No DNA has been recorded. This sample was taken from a study of synovial regulatory T cells in juvenile arthritis. General study results and limits: TCR diversity was lower in inflammation-associated blood Treg cells than in other blood Treg cells.

Here immunoSEQ multiplex PCR was the method, and the copy in TCRdb shows in-frame clones only, minus some. The sample has about 9,900 clones; the top ten hold about 1.7%. The specimen was Treg cells from blood. Subset in this sample: HLA-DR+ inflammation-associated blood Treg cells. This sequence joins TRBV29-1 and TRBJ2-5; the TCRdb call, TRBD2, lacks DNA for checking. This TCR derives from a donor younger than 35 with juvenile idiopathic arthritis. CDR3: CSVLAGRETQYF.